One and the same sample provided the 27 T cell receptor beta chains below, sequenced in a study of cytomegalovirus exposure and HLA in healthy donors. This PCR relied on a set of 60 Vbeta primers and 13 Jbeta primers. Sequencing was performed with immunoSEQ multiplex PCR; in TCRdb, only in-frame clones are kept and a portion is missing. The profile covers about 190,000 clones, with 65% to 75% appearing a single time and more than 4.5% taken by the ten largest. Material: PBMCs. These receptors were obtained from a man aged 25 to 40 in good health and CMV-seropositive.

The chain couples TRBV28 to TRBJ1-1; D unclear. There are 15 residues in the CDR3. Trimming removed 6 bases from V and 1 base from J, with 15 bases in between. Germline assignment: CDR1 MDHEN and CDR2 SYDVKM. The CDR3 bases are TGTGCCAGCAGAGCAATAACGCCCGAGAACACTGAAGCTTTCTTT. It translates to CASRAITPENTEAFF.

This chain connects TRBV2 to TRBJ2-7; D is perhaps TRBD1 (6 bases). Per germline, CDR1 SNHLY and CDR2 FYNNEI. The V end lost 6 bases, the J end lost 5 bases, and 17 bases lay between the germline ends. This CDR3 comprises 14 residues. CDR3 sequence (DNA): TGTGCCAGCAGGGCCCGGACAGTCTTCAACGAGCAGTACTTC. This translates into CASRARTVFNEQYF.

The J gene is TRBJ2-1, the V gene TRBV9; 12 bases map to TRBD2. J was trimmed by 7 bases and V by 5 bases; bases with no gene match: 4. Germline V gives CDR1 SGDLS, CDR2 YYNGEE. The CDR3 length is 14 residues. This CDR3 reads CASREGLAGNEQFF. As DNA, the CDR3 is TGTGCCAGCAGGGAAGGACTAGCGGGGAATGAGCAGTTCTTC.

This chain joins TRBV7-2 and TRBJ1-6, with D uncertain. Germline lookup yields CDR1 SGHTA and CDR2 FQGNSA. This CDR3 has 14 residues. The V and J ends lost 1 base and 9 bases respectively, with 10 bases between them. In nucleotides, the CDR3 is TGTGCCAGCAGCTTAGAACCGTTCAGTTCACCCCTCCACTTT. This gives the protein CASSLEPFSSPLHF.

This clone was found a few times. This chain connects TRBV19 to TRBJ1-2; D uncertain. This CDR3 is built from 14 residues. V was clipped by 3 bases and J by 1 base, with 9 bases between them. CDR1 is LNHDA, CDR2 SQIVND, per germline (reference sequence). For the CDR3, the DNA is TGTGCCAGTAGTATCGCGGGCAGTAACTATGGCTACACCTTC. Amino acids: CASSIAGSNYGYTF. Full variable domain (missing parts from reference TRBV19 and TRBJ1-2): DGGITQSPKYLFRKEGQNVTLSCEQNLNHDAMYWYRQDPGQGLRLIYYSQIVNDFQKGDIAEGYSVSREKKESFPLTVTSAQKNPTAFYLCASSIAGSNYGYTFGSGTRLTVV.

This clone came up a few times. This chain links TRBV9 with TRBJ1-2; TRBD1 aligns across 7 bases. The CDR3 length is 12 residues. Losses at the gene ends were 0 bases for V and 10 bases for J; bases not matched to a gene: 3. The germline gives CDR1 SGDLS, CDR2 YYNGEE. CDR3 sequence reads: CASSVVRGAYTF. The CDR3, as DNA: TGTGCCAGCAGCGTAGTCAGGGGGGCCTACACCTTC.

This sequence joins TRBV28 and TRBJ1-1, with D possibly matching TRBD1 (6 bases). Trimming cost V 5 bases and J 0 bases, with 13 bases left between them. The V gene's germline CDR1 is MDHEN and CDR2 SYDVKM. The CDR3 totals 15 residues. CDR3 DNA: TGTGCCAGCAGTCCCGGCGGGGGCTTGAACACTGAAGCTTTCTTT. Protein: CASSPGGGLNTEAFF.

This clone was detected once. J is TRBJ2-4 and V is TRBV27, with 11 bases matching TRBD2. Losses at the gene ends were 6 bases for V and 10 bases for J; bases not matched to a gene: 14. Per germline, CDR1 MNHEY and CDR2 SMNVEV (reference sequence). CDR3 size: 16 residues. For the CDR3, the DNA is TGTGCCAGCAGCCGAAAGGGTCTAGCGGGGGGTGGGATTCAGTACTTC. This encodes CASSRKGLAGGGIQYF.

V usage is TRBV5-4 and J usage is TRBJ1-4; 8 bases map to TRBD1. The J segment lost 3 bases and the V segment lost 3 bases, leaving 7 bases of the junction unmatched. The CDR3 loop spans 16 amino acids. CDR1 is SGHNT, CDR2 YYREEE, per germline (reference sequence). The CDR3 DNA sequence: TGTGCCAGCAGCTCAAGGACAGGGAGCTCTAATGAAAAACTGTTTTTT. Translating it yields CASSSRTGSSNEKLFF.

This clone was seen a few times. The chain combines TRBV5-5 with TRBJ2-7, with 9 positions matching TRBD2. The CDR3 length is 17 residues. V shed 0 bases, J shed 6 bases, and the junction held 13 bases outside the gene matches. Per the germline V gene, CDR1 is SGHKS and CDR2 is YYEKEE (reference sequence). The CDR3 protein is CASSLGSSAGGEREQYF. For the CDR3, the DNA is TGTGCCAGCAGCTTGGGATCATCAGCGGGAGGAGAACGCGAGCAGTACTTC.

This chain links TRBV27 with TRBJ2-7; 11 bases fit TRBD2. The V segment lost 6 bases and the J segment 2 bases; nucleotides outside the gene matches: 18. Germline values: CDR1 MNHEY, CDR2 SMNVEV (reference sequence). The CDR3 sequence is 19 residues long. The chain's CDR3 is CASSPVWTSGFEGTYEQYF. CDR3 DNA: TGTGCCAGCAGCCCCGTATGGACTAGCGGGTTTGAGGGGACCTACGAGCAGTACTTC.

The chain employs TRBV7-3 and TRBJ2-7; 9 nucleotides match TRBD1. Trimming cost V 5 bases and J 6 bases; bases outside gene matches: 17. Germline assignment: CDR1 SGHTA and CDR2 FQGTGA. The CDR3 is 17 residues long. The CDR3 nucleotides are TGTGCCAGCAGCCGGGACGTCAACAAGGGACAGGGCGGCGAGCAGTACTTC. This encodes CASSRDVNKGQGGEQYF.

CDR3 amino acids: CASSFEGKNTEAFF. CDR3 coding DNA: TGTGCCAGCAGCTTCGAGGGCAAGAACACTGAAGCTTTCTTT. The J gene is TRBJ1-1, the V gene TRBV7-2; D unclear. CDR3 size: 14 residues. Germline loops: CDR1 SGHTA, CDR2 FQGNSA. Deletions cut 3 bases from V and 1 base from J, with 9 bases between.

The chain has TRBV30 and TRBJ2-5; 9 bases fit TRBD1. Germline V gene sequence: CDR1 GTSNPN, CDR2 SVGIG (reference sequence). The CDR3 spans 18 residues. V lost 2 bases to trimming and J lost 5 bases; unmatched junction nucleotides: 18. The CDR3 DNA sequence: TGTGCCTGGAGTCCGAGTTTTTGGGACAGGGTATTTACGGAGACCCAGTACTTC. This codes for CAWSPSFWDRVFTETQYF.

This clone was recorded a few times. The chain carries TRBV5-4 and TRBJ1-3, with D possibly TRBD1 on 6 matching bases. Germline lookup yields CDR1 SGHNT and CDR2 YYREEE (reference sequence). This CDR3 region has 13 residues. The germline V and J ends were trimmed by 3 bases and 2 bases, with 6 bases remaining between them. CDR3 sequence: CASSSGAGNTIYF. The CDR3 nucleotides are TGTGCCAGCAGCTCAGGGGCTGGAAACACCATATATTTT. The variable domain in full, with the rest retrieved from reference TRBV5-4 and TRBJ1-3, is ETGVTQSPTHLIKTRGQQVTLRCSSQSGHNTVSWYQQALGQGPQFIFQYYREEENGRGNFPPRFSGLQFPNYSSELNVNALELDDSALYLCASSSGAGNTIYFGEGSWLTVV.

The chain couples TRBV2 to TRBJ2-1, with 10 bases aligning to TRBD2. Germline loops: CDR1 SNHLY, CDR2 FYNNEI. The V segment lost 1 base and the J segment 6 bases; nucleotides outside the gene matches: 6. This CDR3 region has 16 residues. Here the CDR3 DNA reads TGTGCCAGCAGTGAAGTGGGGCTAGCGGGGGCCAATGAGCAGTTCTTC. It translates to CASSEVGLAGANEQFF.

The chain combines TRBV9 with TRBJ2-1; D unresolved. In germline, CDR1 is SGDLS, CDR2 YYNGEE. V was clipped by 6 bases and J by 0 bases, with 10 bases between them. This CDR3 comprises 14 residues. CDR3: CASTPTVSYNEQFF. The CDR3 DNA sequence: TGTGCCAGCACCCCTACAGTCTCCTACAATGAGCAGTTCTTC.

In its sample, this clone was seen once. J is TRBJ2-6 and V is TRBV18, with TRBD2 matching over 8 bases. Trimming removed 4 bases from V and 0 bases from J; junction bases left unmatched: 5. Germline values: CDR1 KGHSH, CDR2 LQKENI. The CDR3 runs to 17 residues. Here the CDR3 DNA reads TGTGCCAGCTCACAAGCGGGGGCCCTCTCTGGGGCCAACGTCCTGACTTTC. This sequence encodes CASSQAGALSGANVLTF.

The chain joins TRBV7-9 to TRBJ2-5; D could derive from TRBD1 or TRBD2 (6 bases each). This CDR3 comprises 14 residues. Trimming pared 5 bases from V and 2 bases from J, leaving 12 bases between. Per the germline V gene, CDR1 is SEHNR and CDR2 is FQNEAQ (reference sequence). CDR3 sequence reads: CASSLGGLQETQYF. CDR3 nucleotides: TGTGCCAGCAGCCTAGGGGGACTTCAAGAGACCCAGTACTTC.

The rearrangement links TRBV7-2 to TRBJ1-1, with D perhaps TRBD1 (5 bases). Germline lookup yields CDR1 SGHTA and CDR2 FQGNSA. The CDR3 is 15 amino acids. Trimming stripped 5 bases from V and 4 bases from J, with 17 bases between. In DNA form, the CDR3 reads TGTGCCAGCAGCCCCCGGGCAGGGTGGAGCACTGAAGCTTTCTTT. This sequence encodes CASSPRAGWSTEAFF.

V is TRBV6-8 and J is TRBJ2-1; 10 bases are a match to TRBD2. With V trimmed by 4 bases and J by 5 bases, 5 bases remained unmatched. CDR1 and CDR2 from the germline V gene are MNHGY and SAAAGT. The CDR3 is 15 amino acids. The CDR3 nucleotides are TGTGCCAGCAGTTCCACTAGCGGGGCCAACAATGAGCAGTTCTTC. It is translated as CASSSTSGANNEQFF.

The chain couples TRBV7-2 to TRBJ2-7; D not certain. V was pared by 1 base and J by 2 bases, with 6 bases between. The CDR3 extends over 13 amino acids. From germline, CDR1 is SGHTA and CDR2 FQGNSA. This CDR3 is CASSLEHAYEQYF. The CDR3 DNA is TGTGCCAGCAGCTTAGAACATGCCTACGAGCAGTACTTC.

The rearrangement links TRBV6-5 to TRBJ2-7, with 7 bases fitting TRBD2. V dropped 6 bases and J dropped 2; count of bases not matched to a gene: 7. The CDR3 consists of 14 residues. The germline gives CDR1 MNHEY, CDR2 SVGAGI. DNA for the CDR3: TGTGCCAGCAGCCCTCGGAGCGGGACCTACGAGCAGTACTTC. It yields the protein CASSPRSGTYEQYF.

The genes are TRBV5-1 and TRBJ2-1, with TRBD1 matching 9 bases. V was pared by 6 bases and J by 5 bases, with 9 bases of the junction left unmatched. Germline-derived CDR1 and CDR2 are SGHRS and YFSETQ. The CDR3 is 15 amino acids. CDR3 DNA sequence: TGCGCCAGCAATTCGGGGACAGGGTTTAACAATGAGCAGTTCTTC. This sequence encodes CASNSGTGFNNEQFF. Full variable domain (remainder filled in from reference TRBV5-1 and TRBJ2-1): KAGVTQTPRYLIKTRGQQVTLSCSPISGHRSVSWYQQTPGQGLQFLFEYFSETQRNKGNFPGRFSGRQFSNSRSEMNVSTLELGDSALYLCASNSGTGFNNEQFFGPGTRLTVL.

This clone appeared a single time. This chain links TRBV11-2 with TRBJ1-2; 8 bases match TRBD1. Germline V gene lookup returns CDR1 SGHAT and CDR2 FQNNGV. With V trimmed by 2 bases and J by 8 bases, 13 bases remained unmatched. This CDR3 is built from 16 residues. The CDR3 nucleotides read TGTGCCAGCAGCTTATCGGGACAGGTCTTAATGCGGGGCTACACCTTC. Translating it yields CASSLSGQVLMRGYTF.

This clone appeared a single time. This chain uses TRBV21-1 with TRBJ1-5; the table's D call, TRBD1, was not checked against the DNA. TRBV21-1 is flagged as a pseudogene. The CDR3 runs to 12 residues. The CDR3 loop reads CASSKVAQPQHF. In nucleotides, the CDR3 is TGTGCCAGCAGCAAAGTGGCTCAGCCCCAGCATTTT.

This clone appeared once. The chain couples TRBV19 to TRBJ1-5; D is perhaps TRBD1 (5 bases). V was clipped by 6 bases and J by 9 bases, with 15 bases between them. CDR3 length: 13 amino acids. From germline, CDR1 is LNHDA and CDR2 SQIVND (reference sequence). This chain's CDR3 is CASRPGLSGPQHF. DNA of the CDR3: TGTGCCAGTAGACCGGGACTCTCAGGGCCCCAGCATTTT.